This T cell receptor (beta chain) was recorded in a study of T cell responses to AZD1222 COVID-19 vaccine. General study results and limits: Close to half of spike-specific TCRs reportedly recognize unmutated variant regions.

Sequencing was performed with immunoSEQ multiplex PCR; in TCRdb, only in-frame clones are kept and a portion is missing. The table lists about 54,000 clones, around 90% of them singletons, with about 14% in the top ten. This clone was observed a single time. The antigen remains unidentified. This TCR was recovered from an adult who received the AZD1222 COVID-19 vaccine. The starting material was peripheral blood, obtained 28 days after the second AZD1222 dose.

The CDR3 sequence: CASSPEGPITSEKLFF. For the CDR3, the DNA is TGTGCCAGCAGCCCTGAAGGGCCAATAACCTCGGAAAAACTGTTTTTT. V gene TRBV2 combines with J gene TRBJ1-4; no clear D gene. Germline CDR1 is SNHLY and CDR2 is FYNNEI. This CDR3 has 16 amino acids. Trimming left V 6 bases short and J 8 bases short, with 22 bases between.